This is a list of T cell receptor beta chains from one sample in a study of blood T cell repertoires in COVID-19. Measured with immunoSEQ multiplex PCR; TCRdb has only the in-frame clones, and not every one. The profile shows just over 300,000 clones, roughly 87% of them singletons. The material sequenced was PBMCs or T cells enriched from blood (not recorded which). These receptors were taken from a woman younger than 30 who had recovered from COVID-19. Each CDR3 is given with its conserved first and last residue. A D gene is named only where the DNA matches it firmly. Not every row has a clone size; where given, it reads once, few, many or a size class.

V	J	size	D	DNA	CDR3
TRBV6-2/TRBV6-3	TRBJ1-2	NA	TRBD1	TGTGCCAGCAGTTATATTCAAGGGGGCGGTTATGGCTACACCTTC	CASSYIQGGGYGYTF
TRBV29-1	TRBJ1-1	NA	NA	TGCAGCGTTGACCCGGTTGGGGGGTTGAACACTGAAGCTTTCTTT	CSVDPVGGLNTEAFF
TRBV5-6	TRBJ1-2	NA	TRBD1	TGTGCCAGCACCATGGACAGGGCCCATGGCTACACCTTC	CASTMDRAHGYTF
TRBV6-5	TRBJ2-7	NA	TRBD1	TGTGCCAGCAGTTACTCGACAGGGGAAGAGTACTACGAGCAGTACTTC	CASSYSTGEEYYEQYF
TRBV4-2	TRBJ2-3	NA	NA	TGTGCCAGCAGCCAAGATTCACTAGCCTACACAGATACGCAGTATTTT	CASSQDSLAYTDTQYF
TRBV28	TRBJ2-7	medium-sized	TRBD1	TGTGCCAGCAGACCTCTGGGACAGGGGGCTTCCTACGAGCAGTACTTC	CASRPLGQGASYEQYF
TRBV3-1/TRBV3-2	TRBJ1-4	NA	TRBD1	TGTGCCAGCAGCCAAGCCCTAATCAGGACAGGCGTTAATGAAAAACTGTTTTTT	CASSQALIRTGVNEKLFF
TRBV4-3	TRBJ2-5	NA	NA	TGCGCCAGCAGCCAAGCCGGGGGGCAGGGCTATCAAGAGACCCAGTACTTC	CASSQAGGQGYQETQYF
TRBV4-3	TRBJ1-3	NA	NA	TGCGCCAGCAGCCGCCTGAGGGACTCTTGGTCTGGAAACACCATATATTTT	CASSRLRDSWSGNTIYF
TRBV6-5	TRBJ1-5	once	TRBD1	TGTGCCAGCAGACAGGGGTCGGGCAATCAGCCCCAGCATTTT	CASRQGSGNQPQHF
TRBV6-4	TRBJ2-2	NA	TRBD1	TGTGCCAGCAGGACAGGGGGCGCGAACACCGGGGAGCTGTTTTTT	CASRTGGANTGELFF
TRBV28	TRBJ1-3	NA	NA	TGTGCCAGCAAACCCGGCGCACAGGTCTCTGGAAACACCATATATTTT	CASKPGAQVSGNTIYF
TRBV27	TRBJ1-3	NA	TRBD1	TGTGCCAGCAGTACAGGGACAGGGCCCAGCTCTGGAAACACCATATATTTT	CASSTGTGPSSGNTIYF
TRBV3-1/TRBV3-2	TRBJ2-7	NA	NA	TGTGCCAGCAGCCAAGGCGGCAGGGCCGAGCAGTACTTC	CASSQGGRAEQYF
TRBV5-4	TRBJ1-2	NA	NA	TGTGCCAGCAGCTTGGGGCAGGGGCCCCCTTATGGCTACACCTTC	CASSLGQGPPYGYTF
TRBV5-1	TRBJ1-6	NA	NA	TGCGCCAGCAGCCTACGAGCAGGGCAGGATAATTCACCCCTCCACTTT	CASSLRAGQDNSPLHF
TRBV11-3	TRBJ2-1	NA	NA	TGTGCCAGCAGCTTAGTGAGTAATGAGCAGTTCTTC	CASSLVSNEQFF
TRBV19	TRBJ2-2	once	TRBD2	TGTGCCAGTAGTACGTGGGGGGGAGGTGTCGGGGAGCTGTTTTTT	CASSTWGGGVGELFF
TRBV6-5	TRBJ2-1	NA	NA	TGTGCCAGCAGCCGTATTAGCTTCTACTACAATGAGCAGTTCTTC	CASSRISFYYNEQFF
TRBV9	TRBJ2-7	NA	TRBD2	TGTGCCAGCAGCGCGGGACTAGCGGGGACTTTATACGAGCAGTACTTC	CASSAGLAGTLYEQYF
TRBV5-8	TRBJ1-4	NA	NA	TGTGCCAGCAGCTTGCATCCCGGGGTACAAAAACTGTTTTTT	CASSLHPGVQKLFF